This T cell receptor (beta chain) was recovered during a study of CD8+ T cells in alopecia areata. Looking at the study overall: Severity scoring for treated patients was based on the percentage of affected scalp area. Study-wide results and limits: Compared with normal scalp, lesional scalp had higher clonality and more expanded CD8+ clones.

The treatment is: oral pan-JAK inhibitor, 5-10 mg twice daily. This clone has more than one count but fewer than ten. Its antigen is as yet unknown. Extraction and reverse transcription of RNA yielded cDNA as the sequencing template. TCRdb's copy holds only in-frame clones and misses some; the assay was immunoSEQ multiplex PCR. This table has around 170,000 clones, about 51% appearing once. The CDR3 is made up of 15 amino acids. CDR1 and CDR2 (germline): SGHTA, FQGTGA. Trimming removed 0 bases from V and 4 bases from J, with 11 bases in between. The sequence came from a human donor with alopecia areata. This sample comprised CD8+ T cells sorted from blood, obtained at week 52, from a patient treated with tofacitinib. The chain carries TRBV7-3 and TRBJ2-3; tentative D call: TRBD1 (6 bases). The CDR3 region has the DNA TGTGCCAGCAGCTTAACGGACCACAGGGCAGATACGCAGTATTTT. Translated, it gives CASSLTDHRADTQYF.